This T cell receptor beta chain was captured by sequencing in a study of shared clonotypes between healthy human individuals. Overall study findings and caveats: Of the naive CD4 clonotypes, approximately 5% were shared across several donors.

This CDR3 comprises 11 residues. CDR1 is DFQATT and CDR2 is SNEGSKA in the germline V gene (reference sequence). V gave up 5 bases and J gave up 5 bases, with 9 bases separating them. Using immunoSEQ multiplex PCR, the repertoire was profiled, and TCRdb retains in-frame clones only, with some absent. The sample lists some 2,000,000 clones, approximately 96% occurring once. About this clone itself: Its cognate antigen is unknown.

The sample comprised naive CD4+ T cells sorted from blood. Subset reported: CD45RA+ positively selected. The chain joins TRBV20-1 to TRBJ1-1; D unclear. This sequence was found in a man between 18 and 29 years old in good health. CDR3 nucleotide sequence: TGCAGTGCTCTGACGGTAACTGAAGCTTTCTTT. Translating it yields CSALTVTEAFF.